This T cell receptor beta chain stems from a study of T cell changes during pregnancy in multiple sclerosis. Clones were sequenced by immunoSEQ multiplex PCR, and TCRdb holds only the in-frame ones, with some missing. The sample has about 28,000 clones, 92% seen once. V was pared by 2 bases and J by 5 bases, with 19 bases between. Germline-derived CDR1 and CDR2 are SGHDT and YYEEEE. The CDR3 runs to 16 residues. V gene TRBV5-6 combines with J gene TRBJ2-5; D might be TRBD2 (5 bases). This specimen consisted of peripheral blood, obtained in the first trimester of pregnancy. The sequence was collected from a female donor in good health, enrolled as a control in a pregnancy study. The CDR3 nucleotides are TGTGCCAGCAGCTTAAGGGCCGGGGTTAATATGGAGACCCAGTACTTC. Protein product: CASSLRAGVNMETQYF.